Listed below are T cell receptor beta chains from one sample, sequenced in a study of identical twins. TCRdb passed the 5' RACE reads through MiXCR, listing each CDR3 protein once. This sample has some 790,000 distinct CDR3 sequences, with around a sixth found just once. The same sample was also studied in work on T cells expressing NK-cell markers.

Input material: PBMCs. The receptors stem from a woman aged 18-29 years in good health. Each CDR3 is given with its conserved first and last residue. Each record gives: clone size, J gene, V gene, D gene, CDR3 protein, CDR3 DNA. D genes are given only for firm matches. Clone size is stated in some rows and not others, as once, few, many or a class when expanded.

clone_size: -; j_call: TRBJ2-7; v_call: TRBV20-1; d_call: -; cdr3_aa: CSARVPPSYEQYF; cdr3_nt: TGCAGTGCTAGAGTACCTCCCTCCTACGAGCAGTACTTC
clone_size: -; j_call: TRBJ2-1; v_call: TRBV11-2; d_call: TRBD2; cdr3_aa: CASSLSGYSGSSYNEQFF; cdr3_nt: TGTGCCAGCAGCTTGTCCGGATATAGCGGGAGCTCCTACAATGAGCAGTTCTTC
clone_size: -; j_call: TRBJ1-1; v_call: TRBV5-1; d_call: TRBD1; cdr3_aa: CASSLAAGQAAEAFF; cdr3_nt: TGCGCCAGCAGCCTGGCTGCGGGACAGGCTGCTGAAGCTTTCTTT
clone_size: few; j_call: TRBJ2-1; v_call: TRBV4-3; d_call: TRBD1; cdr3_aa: CASSQVLRGLYNEQFF; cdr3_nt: TGCGCCAGCAGCCAAGTTTTAAGGGGGCTCTACAATGAGCAGTTCTTC
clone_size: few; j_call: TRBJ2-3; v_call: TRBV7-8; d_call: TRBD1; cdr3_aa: CASVEPRTGSPANF; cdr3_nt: TGTGCCAGTGTTGAACCGAGGACAGGTTCTCCGGCTAATTTT
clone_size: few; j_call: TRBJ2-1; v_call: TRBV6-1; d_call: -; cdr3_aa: CASRQLGYNEQFF; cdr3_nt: TGTGCCAGCAGGCAATTGGGATACAATGAGCAGTTCTTC
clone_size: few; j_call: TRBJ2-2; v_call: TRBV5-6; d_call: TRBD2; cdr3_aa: CASSLGGRATGELFF; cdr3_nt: TGTGCCAGCAGCTTGGGCGGGAGGGCCACCGGGGAGCTGTTTTTT
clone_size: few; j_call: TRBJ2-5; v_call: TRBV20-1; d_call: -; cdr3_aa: CSANSGLETQYF; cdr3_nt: TGCAGTGCTAATTCGGGGTTAGAGACCCAGTACTTC
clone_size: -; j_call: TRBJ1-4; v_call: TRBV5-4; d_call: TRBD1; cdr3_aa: CASSSTGDSYEKLFF; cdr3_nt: TGTGCCAGCAGCTCCACCGGGGACAGTTATGAAAAACTGTTTTTT
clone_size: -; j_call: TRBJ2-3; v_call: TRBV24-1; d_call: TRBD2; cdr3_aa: CATSASGSIDTQYF; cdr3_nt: TGTGCCACCAGTGCTAGCGGGAGTATCGATACGCAGTATTTT
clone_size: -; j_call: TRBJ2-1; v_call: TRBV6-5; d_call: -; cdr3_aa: CASSFSRGGNEQFF; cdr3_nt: TGTGCCAGCAGTTTCTCAAGAGGGGGCAATGAGCAGTTCTTC
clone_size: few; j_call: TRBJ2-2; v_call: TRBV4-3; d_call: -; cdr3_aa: CASSQDLGRGGELFF; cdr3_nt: TGCGCCAGCAGCCAAGATCTAGGAAGGGGCGGGGAGCTGTTTTTT
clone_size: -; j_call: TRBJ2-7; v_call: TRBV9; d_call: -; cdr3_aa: CASSVGGPAREQYF; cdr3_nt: TGTGCCAGCAGCGTAGGGGGGCCCGCCCGGGAGCAGTACTTC
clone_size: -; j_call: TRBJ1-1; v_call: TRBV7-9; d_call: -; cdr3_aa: CASSLDIGYMNTEAFF; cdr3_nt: TGTGCCAGCAGCTTAGATATCGGTTACATGAACACTGAAGCTTTCTTT
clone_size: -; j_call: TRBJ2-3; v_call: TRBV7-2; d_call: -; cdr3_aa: CASSYWGASTDTQYF; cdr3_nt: TGTGCCAGCAGCTATTGGGGGGCGAGTACAGATACGCAGTATTTT
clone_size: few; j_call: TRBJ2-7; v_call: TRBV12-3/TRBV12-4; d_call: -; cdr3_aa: CASSLGQVVYEQYF; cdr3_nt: TGTGCCAGCAGTTTAGGACAGGTTGTTTACGAGCAGTACTTC
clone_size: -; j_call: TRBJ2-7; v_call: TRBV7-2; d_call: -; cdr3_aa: CASSKRVGNPTYEQYF; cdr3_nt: TGTGCCAGCAGCAAAAGGGTGGGAAACCCCACCTACGAGCAGTACTTC
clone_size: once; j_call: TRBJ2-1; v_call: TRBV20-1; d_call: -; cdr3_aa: CSAREGPDEQFF; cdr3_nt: TGCAGTGCTAGAGAGGGTCCGGACGAGCAGTTCTTC
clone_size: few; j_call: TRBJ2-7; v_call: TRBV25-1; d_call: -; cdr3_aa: CASSGGAGDEQYF; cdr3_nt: TGTGCCAGCTCCGGGGGCGCAGGAGACGAGCAGTACTTC
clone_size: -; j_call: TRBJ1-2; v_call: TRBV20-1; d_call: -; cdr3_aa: CSATTYSNYGYTF; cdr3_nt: TGCAGTGCTACGACATATTCTAACTATGGCTACACCTTC
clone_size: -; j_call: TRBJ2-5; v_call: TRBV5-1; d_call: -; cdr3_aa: CASSFSHAERETQYF; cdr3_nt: TGCGCCAGCAGCTTCTCCCATGCGGAGAGGGAGACCCAGTACTTC
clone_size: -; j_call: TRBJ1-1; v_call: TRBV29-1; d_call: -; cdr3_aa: CSVEYRVAEAFF; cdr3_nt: TGCAGCGTTGAGTACAGGGTGGCTGAAGCTTTCTTT
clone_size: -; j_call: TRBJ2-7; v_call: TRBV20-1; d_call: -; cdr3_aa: CSARAQGSYEQYF; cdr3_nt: TGCAGTGCTAGGGCTCAGGGGTCCTACGAGCAGTACTTC
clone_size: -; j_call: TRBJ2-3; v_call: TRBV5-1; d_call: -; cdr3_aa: CASTGVPPTDTQYF; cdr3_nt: TGCGCCAGCACCGGGGTGCCCCCCACAGATACGCAGTATTTT
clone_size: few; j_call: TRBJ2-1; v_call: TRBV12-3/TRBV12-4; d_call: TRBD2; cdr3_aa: CASSPSGTTLYNEQFF; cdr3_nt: TGTGCCAGCAGTCCCTCCGGGACTACCCTATACAATGAGCAGTTCTTC
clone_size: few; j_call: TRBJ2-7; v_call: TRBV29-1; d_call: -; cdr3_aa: CSVERDSYEQYF; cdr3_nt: TGCAGCGTTGAACGGGATTCATACGAGCAGTACTTC
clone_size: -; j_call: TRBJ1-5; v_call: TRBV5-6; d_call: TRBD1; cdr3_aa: CASSYFDREDQPQHF; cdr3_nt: TGTGCCAGCAGCTACTTCGACAGGGAAGATCAGCCCCAGCATTTT
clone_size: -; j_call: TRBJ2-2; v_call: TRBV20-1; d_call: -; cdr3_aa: CSAGPTNTGELFF; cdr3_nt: TGCAGTGCAGGACCCACTAACACCGGGGAGCTGTTTTTT
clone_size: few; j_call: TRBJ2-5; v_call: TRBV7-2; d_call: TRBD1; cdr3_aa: CASTRTGAPTTQYF; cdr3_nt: TGTGCCAGCACACGGACAGGGGCCCCGACAACCCAGTACTTC
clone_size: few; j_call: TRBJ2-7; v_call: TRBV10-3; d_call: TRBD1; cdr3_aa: CATGGTVSYEQYF; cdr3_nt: TGTGCCACCGGTGGGACAGTCTCCTACGAGCAGTACTTC
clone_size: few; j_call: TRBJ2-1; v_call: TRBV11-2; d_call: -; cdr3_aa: CASSLDWVVDTNYNEQFF; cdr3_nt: TGTGCCAGCAGCTTAGATTGGGTGGTTGACACCAACTACAATGAGCAGTTCTTC
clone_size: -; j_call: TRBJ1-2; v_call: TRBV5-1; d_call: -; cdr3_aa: CASSSDRHSNYGYTF; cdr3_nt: TGCGCCAGCAGCTCAGACAGGCACTCTAACTATGGCTACACCTTC
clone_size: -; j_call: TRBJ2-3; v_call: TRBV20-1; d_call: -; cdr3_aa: CSANGPQGPTDTQYF; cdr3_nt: TGCAGTGCTAATGGACCCCAGGGCCCAACAGATACGCAGTATTTT
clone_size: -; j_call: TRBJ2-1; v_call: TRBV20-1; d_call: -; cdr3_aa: CSGTANEQFF; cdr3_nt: TGCAGTGGAACCGCCAATGAGCAGTTCTTC
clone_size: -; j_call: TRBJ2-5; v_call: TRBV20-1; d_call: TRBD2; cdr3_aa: CSARELAVETQYF; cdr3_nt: TGCAGTGCTAGAGAACTAGCGGTGGAGACCCAGTACTTC
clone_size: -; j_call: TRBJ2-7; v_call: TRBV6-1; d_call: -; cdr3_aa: CATIQPISYEQYF; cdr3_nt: TGTGCCACCATCCAGCCCATCTCCTACGAGCAGTACTTC
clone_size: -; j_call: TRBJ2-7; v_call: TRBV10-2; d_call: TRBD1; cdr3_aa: CASSEPQGDSSSYEQYF; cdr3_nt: TGCGCCAGCAGTGAGCCCCAGGGGGACAGTTCATCCTACGAGCAGTACTTC
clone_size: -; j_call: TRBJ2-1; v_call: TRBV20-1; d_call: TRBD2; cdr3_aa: CSALAGGIYEQFF; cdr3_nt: TGCAGTGCCCTAGCGGGAGGGATCTATGAGCAGTTCTTC